The sequence of this T cell receptor (beta chain) was determined in a study of patients and donors after allogeneic stem cell transplantation. The CDR3 contains 17 residues. Unmatched junction bases numbered 11, after V lost 1 base and J lost 6 bases. Germline CDR1 and CDR2: LGHNA and YNFKEQ. This clonotype has more than one count but fewer than ten. From the RT-PCR reads, TCRdb called clonotypes with MiXCR, one entry per CDR3 protein. The sample includes 920,000 or so distinct CDR3 sequences, roughly 18% seen only once; the top ten take about 6%. The V gene is TRBV4-2, the J gene TRBJ2-1; 8 positions agree with TRBD2. This sequence originates from a human donor who was either an allogeneic HSCT recipient or a stem cell or donor lymphocyte infusion donor (not recorded which). It is not recorded whose cells these are; they may come from a transplant donor. Material for sequencing was blood, either unsorted or a sorted T cell fraction (not recorded which). Here the CDR3 reads CASSQVQAGGAGNEQFF. The CDR3 nucleotides are TGTGCCAGCAGCCAAGTTCAGGCCGGGGGGGCAGGCAATGAGCAGTTCTTC.